A single sample is the source of the 5 T cell receptor beta chains below, sequenced in a study of shared clonotypes between healthy human individuals. Profiled with immunoSEQ multiplex PCR; TCRdb holds only in-frame clones, not every one. The sample contains about 2 million clones, approximately 95% of which appear only once. Naive CD8 cells lacked CD45RO and underwent positive selection for CCR7, leaving out terminally differentiated effector memory CD45RA+ cells. The sample consisted of naive CD8+ T cells sorted from blood. Receptors originate from a man between 18 and 29 years old in good health.

The chain is built from TRBV27 and TRBJ2-1; 14 bases map to TRBD2. Germline values: CDR1 MNHEY, CDR2 SMNVEV (reference sequence). The V gene end was trimmed by 1 base and the J gene end by 7 bases; junction bases not matched to a gene: 6. CDR3 length: 17 amino acids. This CDR3 is CASSLLRGLAGVNEQFF. DNA of the CDR3: TGTGCCAGCAGTTTATTGCGGGGACTAGCGGGAGTGAATGAGCAGTTCTTC.

V is TRBV11-2 and J is TRBJ1-1, with TRBD1 identical over 7 bases. J lost 3 bases, V lost 1 base, and 5 bases had no gene match. Looked up from germline, CDR1 is SGHAT and CDR2 is FQNNGV. The CDR3 is 15 amino acids. The DNA of the CDR3 is TGTGCCAGCAGCTTAGGCCGACAGGGAGACACTGAAGCTTTCTTT. Residues: CASSLGRQGDTEAFF. Combining the CDR3 with reference TRBV11-2 and TRBJ1-1 gives the whole variable domain EAGVAQSPRYKIIEKRQSVAFWCNPISGHATLYWYQQILGQGPKLLIQFQNNGVVDDSQLPKDRFSAERLKGVDSTLKIQPAKLEDSAVYLCASSLGRQGDTEAFFGQGTRLTVV.

This clone was seen once. The rearrangement links TRBV28 to TRBJ2-7; no clear D gene. Germline V gene data show CDR1 as MDHEN and CDR2 as SYDVKM. The CDR3 runs 11 residues. V lost 9 bases and J 7 bases, leaving 13 bases between the germline ends. In nucleotides, the CDR3 is TGTGCCAGGTCAAGAGGCAGGGAGCAGTACTTC. It translates to CARSRGREQYF.

The sample holds one count of this clone. V and J are TRBV5-4 and TRBJ2-7; D gene unclear. The germline gives CDR1 SGHNT, CDR2 YYREEE (reference sequence). The V gene lost 0 bases and the J gene lost 3 bases, with 7 bases spanning the gap. The CDR3 is 13 amino acids. CDR3 nucleotides: TGTGCCAGCAGCTTGGGCGACATCTACGAGCAGTACTTC. Its translation is CASSLGDIYEQYF.

This clone has a single count. This chain connects TRBV5-6 to TRBJ1-6; a possible D gene is TRBD1 (5 bases). V lost 1 base and J 8 bases, leaving 13 bases between the germline ends. Per germline, CDR1 SGHDT and CDR2 YYEEEE. The CDR3 sequence is 15 residues long. CDR3 residues: CASSLFRDDDSPLHF. CDR3 bases: TGTGCCAGCAGCTTGTTCAGGGATGATGATTCACCCCTCCACTTT. The variable domain in full, completed from reference TRBV5-6 and TRBJ1-6, reads DAGVTQSPTHLIKTRGQQVTLRCSPKSGHDTVSWYQQALGQGPQFIFQYYEEEERQRGNFPDRFSGHQFPNYSSELNVNALLLGDSALYLCASSLFRDDDSPLHFGNGTRLTVT.